The TCR beta chain under discussion was sequenced for a study of CD8 T cells in Susac syndrome. The CDR3 runs 16 residues. CDR1 and CDR2 from the germline V gene are MRHNA and SNTAGT. J lost 6 bases, V lost 0 bases, and 7 bases had no gene match. To note about this clonotype: The target antigen is unknown.

Control patients had untreated stable or active relapsing-remitting multiple sclerosis by revised McDonald criteria. cDNA came from roughly 0.53 to 1 ug RNA primed by random hexamers. Multiplex PCR with immunoSEQ amplified the TCR beta CDR3 across 54 Vbeta and 13 Jbeta. From the immunoSEQ multiplex PCR reads, TCRdb called clonotypes with MiXCR, one entry per CDR3 protein. This table holds 180,000 or so distinct CDR3 sequences, under 97% found once. Findings and caveats of the study: The study conceded that its TCR sequencing and HLA analysis involved relatively few individuals.

The V call is TRBV6-4, the J call TRBJ2-1; 8 nucleotides agree with TRBD2. This TCR came from a human donor with multiple sclerosis. Sequencing was carried out using CD4+ T cells from PBMCs. Here the CDR3 reads CASSDSVGGARNEQFF. As DNA, the CDR3 is TGTGCCAGCAGTGACTCGGTCGGGGGGGCCCGCAATGAGCAGTTCTTC.